The rows below give T cell receptor beta chains drawn from one sample of a study of T cell changes during pregnancy in multiple sclerosis. Clones were read by immunoSEQ multiplex PCR, and TCRdb kept only the in-frame ones, dropping some. The data show 55,000 to 65,000 clones, 90% to 95% seen once. Sequencing used CD4+ T cells from peripheral blood mononuclear cells, obtained before pregnancy. These TCRs come from a female donor with multiple sclerosis, enrolled in a pregnancy study. The conserved cysteine and the conserved F or W are not part of the CDR3 here. Clone size is not always given. Where it is, it says once, few, many or a class for expanded clones.

-,TRBV5-6,TRBJ2-1,ASSQHRGRYNEQF
-,TRBV18,TRBJ2-5,ASSPRLAETQY
once,TRBV5-1,TRBJ2-7,ASSSIVRSYEQY
-,TRBV9,TRBJ2-3,ASSERTSGITDTQY
-,TRBV30,TRBJ2-7,AWGGGAGEQY
-,TRBV4-3,TRBJ1-6,ASSLLLAGQGPPLH
-,TRBV30,TRBJ1-1,AWSPRRAF
-,TRBV28,TRBJ1-1,ASSLTGANTEAF
-,TRBV10-3,TRBJ2-1,AISGTLVGQQF
few,TRBV20-1,TRBJ2-5,SAGLQGIQY
-,TRBV7-2,TRBJ1-2,ASSRDRGQDGYT
-,TRBV4-3,TRBJ2-2,ASSQESGAGGELF
-,TRBV11-1,TRBJ2-7,ASSLRNSGFSYEQY
-,TRBV27,TRBJ2-1,ASSSRTSGVNEQF
-,TRBV7-8,TRBJ2-7,ASSPGDRGMGNEQY
-,TRBV19,TRBJ2-4,ASSIRAKNIQY
many,TRBV14,TRBJ1-3,ASSDGARSGNTIY
-,TRBV6-5,TRBJ1-4,ASSDRLGEKLF
-,TRBV5-1,TRBJ2-7,ASSPRDSQLYEQY
-,TRBV7-2,TRBJ1-2,ASSSTLGGAGGYT
-,TRBV19,TRBJ1-2,ASNRGVDYGYT
few,TRBV30,TRBJ1-1,AWSSRGGNTEAF
-,TRBV6-5,TRBJ1-5,ASRTGVSQPQH
-,TRBV7-9,TRBJ2-1,ASSLVGTGGYNEQF
-,TRBV19,TRBJ2-1,ASSTYRTSGSSYNEQF
-,TRBV6-1,TRBJ2-7,ASSEQANPYYEQY
-,TRBV18,TRBJ2-3,ASSPPEVGADTQY
-,TRBV14,TRBJ2-1,ASSHILTSGRPNRVEQF
-,TRBV6-1,TRBJ2-7,ASSDLTGNHYEQY
-,TRBV6-5,TRBJ2-6,ASSRTGSGANVLT
-,TRBV9,TRBJ2-5,ASSVGKASTGGYETQY
few,TRBV6-5,TRBJ2-7,ASSYRGLADYEQY
-,TRBV28,TRBJ1-1,ASSLSGGRTEAF
-,TRBV6-5,TRBJ2-7,ASSYNQAGVGEQY
-,TRBV7-2,TRBJ2-6,ASSYRASGANVLT
-,TRBV6-5,TRBJ1-1,ASSYSGLNTEAF
-,TRBV7-3,TRBJ2-3,ASSLYAGLSTDTQY
-,TRBV29-1,TRBJ1-1,SASQVLNTEAF
few,TRBV7-9,TRBJ2-2,ASSLGQGYTGELF
-,TRBV10-2,TRBJ1-1,ASSLGHLNTEAF
-,TRBV14,TRBJ2-1,ASSSRGSGRAREQF
-,TRBV2,TRBJ2-1,ASSEVFKDRGRNEQF